This T cell receptor beta chain was retrieved from a study of cytomegalovirus exposure and HLA in healthy donors. PCR was performed using 60 Vbeta and 13 Jbeta primers. The method was immunoSEQ multiplex PCR; TCRdb's version includes in-frame clones alone and lacks a portion of them. In the table there are 75,000 to 95,000 clones, roughly 70% of which are singletons. General study findings and limits: A highly shared variant cluster was judged a likely technical artifact.

Each donor's status was that of a healthy bone marrow donor. Details on this clone: The antigen is undetermined.

This CDR3 spans 16 amino acids. The V end was cut by 0 bases, the J end by 0 bases, with 12 bases between. The germline gives CDR1 GTSNPN, CDR2 SVGIG (reference sequence). This clonotype originated in a man between 50 and 59 years old in good health and CMV-seronegative. Sequencing was done on a sample of PBMCs. The chain combines TRBV30 with TRBJ1-3; D unclear. The CDR3 loop is CAWSVRSGYSGNTIYF. The CDR3 nucleotides read TGTGCCTGGAGTGTACGGTCGGGGTACTCTGGAAACACCATATATTTT. Together with reference TRBV30 and TRBJ1-3, the CDR3 gives the full variable domain: SQTIHQWPATLVQPVGSPLSLECTVEGTSNPNLYWYRQAAGRGLQLLFYSVGIGQISSEVPQNLSASRPQDRQFILSSKKLLLSDSGFYLCAWSVRSGYSGNTIYFGEGSWLTVV.